A single sample is the source of the 32 T cell receptor beta chains below, sequenced in a study of T cell responses to AZD1222 COVID-19 vaccine. TCRdb's copy holds only in-frame clones and misses some; the assay was immunoSEQ multiplex PCR. In the table there are some 180,000 clones, approximately 90% of which are singletons. The specimen comprised peripheral blood, sampled 28 days after the second dose of the MenACWY control vaccine. All receptors derive from an adult who received the MenACWY meningococcal vaccine as a control.

The rearrangement links TRBV9 to TRBJ2-1; TRBD2 matches 7 bases. CDR3 length equals 14 residues. CDR1 SGDLS and CDR2 YYNGEE come from the germline V gene. V lost 2 bases, J lost 6 bases, and 5 bases stayed unmatched. CDR3 bases: TGTGCCAGCAGCGTCATAGCGGGTCCCAATGAGCAGTTCTTC. The encoded protein is CASSVIAGPNEQFF.

The chain carries TRBV27 and TRBJ2-2, with 7 nucleotides matching TRBD2. The CDR3 is 15 amino acids. The ends lost 6 bases at V and 1 base at J; junction bases unmatched: 5. CDR1 and CDR2 from the germline V gene are MNHEY and SMNVEV (reference sequence). The CDR3 here is CASRLAIRNTGELFF. DNA for the CDR3: TGTGCCAGCAGACTAGCGATTAGGAACACCGGGGAGCTGTTTTTT.

In its sample, this clone was seen once. This rearrangement joins TRBV20-1 to TRBJ2-3; TRBD2 aligns across 8 bases. Germline lookup yields CDR1 DFQATT and CDR2 SNEGSKA (reference sequence). The CDR3 is made up of 16 amino acids. The trim removed 3 bases at V and 2 bases at J, leaving 10 bases unmatched. The CDR3 region has the DNA TGCAGTGCTAGTTTGACGAGCGGGGGAATCACAGATACGCAGTATTTT. It codes for CSASLTSGGITDTQYF.

The chain links TRBV7-3 to TRBJ1-1, with D possibly being TRBD1 (5 bases). The V and J ends lost 3 bases and 11 bases respectively, with 13 bases between them. Germline CDR1 and CDR2: SGHTA and FQGTGA. The CDR3 has 12 amino acids. The CDR3 nucleotides read TGTGCCAGCAGCTTTCAGGAGGGGACGGCTTTCTTT. Protein product: CASSFQEGTAFF.

This chain connects TRBV2 to TRBJ2-7; 8 nucleotides match TRBD1. V gave up 4 bases and J gave up 4 bases; unmatched junction bases: 12. Germline CDR1 reads SNHLY; CDR2 reads FYNNEI. The CDR3 is 16 amino acids. The CDR3 sequence is CASSARQGAIGYEQYF. CDR3 bases: TGTGCCAGCAGTGCTCGCCAGGGGGCGATTGGTTACGAGCAGTACTTC.

The chain recombines TRBV7-9 with TRBJ2-3; D unclear. Trimming removed 2 bases from V and 2 bases from J, with 8 bases in between. CDR1 and CDR2 from the germline V gene are SEHNR and FQNEAQ (reference sequence). The CDR3 consists of 14 residues. The CDR3 DNA reads as TGTGCCAGCAGCTTATGGGGTTACACAGATACGCAGTATTTT. It specifies CASSLWGYTDTQYF. The complete variable domain, with remaining parts taken from reference TRBV7-9 and TRBJ2-3, reads DTGVSQNPRHKITKRGQNVTFRCDPISEHNRLYWYRQTLGQGPEFLTYFQNEAQLEKSRLLSDRFSAERPKGSFSTLEIQRTEQGDSAMYLCASSLWGYTDTQYFGPGTRLTVL.

The table lists this clone with a few counts. The V gene is TRBV4-3, the J gene TRBJ2-7, with D tentatively TRBD1 (6 bases). V was shortened by 0 bases and J by 5 bases, with 11 bases between the two germline ends. In germline, CDR1 is LGHNA, CDR2 YSLEER. There are 14 residues in the CDR3. The CDR3 DNA sequence: TGCGCCAGCAGCCAAGACAGGGGCACGGACGAGCAGTACTTC. It translates to CASSQDRGTDEQYF.

The chain recombines TRBV14 with TRBJ2-2; D gene unclear. From germline, CDR1 is SGHDN and CDR2 FVKESK. The CDR3 covers 13 residues. Between the trimmed V and J ends, which lost 0 bases and 7 bases, there was a span of 6 bases. Here the CDR3 reads CASSQEPGGELFF. As DNA, the CDR3 is TGTGCCAGCAGCCAAGAACCGGGCGGGGAGCTGTTTTTT.

The genes are TRBV28 and TRBJ2-2; TRBD1 agrees at 8 bases. V lost 2 bases, J lost 5 bases, and 4 bases stayed unmatched. The germline CDR1 and CDR2 sequences are MDHEN and SYDVKM. CDR3 size: 15 residues. The CDR3 loop is CASSLDGTGTGELFF. The CDR3 DNA sequence: TGTGCCAGCAGTTTAGATGGGACAGGTACCGGGGAGCTGTTTTTT.

The gene calls are TRBV3-1 (or the pseudogene TRBV3-2) and TRBJ1-6; 10 nucleotides align to TRBD1. This CDR3 is 15 amino acids long. J was trimmed by 8 bases and V by 5 bases; bases with no gene match: 6. CDR1 LGHDT and CDR2 YNNKEL come from the germline V gene (reference sequence). This chain's CDR3 is CASSNLGQGDSPLHF. CDR3 nucleotide sequence: TGTGCCAGCAGCAACCTAGGACAGGGGGATTCACCCCTCCACTTT.

Worth noting for this clone: Within the sample, other DNA sequences also encode this same CDR3. This chain connects TRBV3-1 (or the pseudogene TRBV3-2) to TRBJ1-4; TRBD1 aligns across 10 bases. With V trimmed by 4 bases and J by 7 bases, 3 bases remained unmatched. Germline CDR1 is LGHDT and CDR2 is YNNKEL (reference sequence). The CDR3 is 14 residues long. DNA of the CDR3: TGTGCCAGCAGCCGTGGACAGGGGGGTGAAAAACTGTTTTTT. This gives the protein CASSRGQGGEKLFF.

This rearrangement joins TRBV10-3 to TRBJ1-4; no clear D gene. Germline V CDR1 and CDR2: ENHRY, SYGVKD. Trimming removed 0 bases from V and 6 bases from J, with 17 bases in between. The CDR3 consists of 17 residues. The DNA of the CDR3 is TGTGCCATCAGTGAGTCGGCAGGAAGAGTTAAGGATGAAAAACTGTTTTTT. Translated, it gives CAISESAGRVKDEKLFF.

The V gene is TRBV27, the J gene TRBJ1-2, with D unresolved. The ends were cut back, 5 bases at V and 8 bases at J, with 18 bases in the middle. Germline V gene lookup returns CDR1 MNHEY and CDR2 SMNVEV (reference sequence). This CDR3 region has 14 residues. The CDR3 sequence is CASSLDPGPGGYTF. The CDR3 DNA sequence: TGTGCCAGCAGTCTCGACCCGGGCCCGGGCGGCTACACCTTC.

The chain employs TRBV27 and TRBJ1-2; perhaps TRBD1 as D (5 bases). The CDR3 has 19 amino acids. V lost 0 bases and J lost 5, with 25 bases in between. Germline V lookup: CDR1 MNHEY, CDR2 SMNVEV (reference sequence). Here the CDR3 DNA reads TGTGCCAGCAGTTTATCGCTTGCCCCCGGGGCCACCGGGGCATATGGCTACACCTTC. Residues: CASSLSLAPGATGAYGYTF.

The V call is TRBV4-2, the J call TRBJ2-1, with 7 bases aligning to TRBD2. Trimming took 4 bases from V and 7 from J; bases not matched to a gene: 16. The germline V gene encodes CDR1 LGHNA and CDR2 YNFKEQ. The CDR3 contains 17 residues. CDR3 DNA sequence: TGTGCCAGCAGCCCTCGTAGGCTAGCGGACTACGGGAATGAGCAGTTCTTC. Its translation is CASSPRRLADYGNEQFF.

The chain carries TRBV1 and TRBJ1-3; TRBD1 is taken as the D call from the table, unchecked against the DNA. TRBV1 is a pseudogene locus. This CDR3 is 20 amino acids long. The CDR3 region has the DNA TGCACCAGCAGCCAAGAGGGTTCCAGGGGATGGTCTTGTTCTGGAAACACCATATATTTT. It codes for CTSSQEGSRGWSCSGNTIYF.

The chain has TRBV28 and TRBJ1-2; tentatively, D is TRBD1 (6 bases). CDR1 is MDHEN, CDR2 SYDVKM, per germline. The CDR3 consists of 12 residues. V was shortened by 10 bases and J by 8 bases, with 17 bases between the two germline ends. This chain's CDR3 is CAIEMRGLGYTF. The CDR3 DNA reads TGTGCCATCGAGATGCGGGGGCTGGGCTACACCTTC.

The chain carries TRBV5-1 and TRBJ2-5, with D possibly matching TRBD2 (5 bases). Per the germline V gene, CDR1 is SGHRS and CDR2 is YFSETQ. Deletions cut 4 bases from V and 4 bases from J, with 14 bases between. The CDR3 spans 14 residues. CDR3 sequence: CASSPPGRLETQYF. In DNA form, the CDR3 reads TGCGCCAGCAGCCCACCGGGAAGACTAGAGACCCAGTACTTC.

The chain uses TRBV18 and TRBJ1-2, with 7 bases identical to TRBD1. The CDR3 is made up of 14 amino acids. Germline trimming cut 3 bases from V and 7 bases from J; bases unmatched to any gene: 8. From germline, CDR1 is KGHSH and CDR2 LQKENI. The CDR3 nucleotides are TGTGCCAGCTCACCCCGACAGGGAGAGGGTGGCTACACCTTC. Amino acid sequence: CASSPRQGEGGYTF.

The chain employs TRBV30 and TRBJ2-1, with D uncertain. V was clipped by 0 bases and J by 5 bases, with 14 bases between them. The CDR3 is 15 residues long. CDR1 and CDR2 (germline): GTSNPN, SVGIG (reference sequence). The CDR3 is CAWSVRVFLNNEQFF. CDR3 sequence (DNA): TGTGCCTGGAGTGTACGGGTCTTCTTAAACAATGAGCAGTTCTTC. The variable domain in full, with the rest retrieved from reference TRBV30 and TRBJ2-1, is SQTIHQWPATLVQPVGSPLSLECTVEGTSNPNLYWYRQAAGRGLQLLFYSVGIGQISSEVPQNLSASRPQDRQFILSSKKLLLSDSGFYLCAWSVRVFLNNEQFFGPGTRLTVL.

The sample holds one count of this clone. The V call is TRBV7-9, the J call TRBJ1-1, with unresolved D. Germline V lookup: CDR1 SEHNR, CDR2 FQNEAQ (reference sequence). V lost 5 bases and J lost 1, with 14 bases in between. This CDR3 spans 15 amino acids. The DNA of the CDR3 is TGTGCCAGCAGCCCGCCCGTCTTACCGAACACTGAAGCTTTCTTT. Its translation is CASSPPVLPNTEAFF.

The chain joins TRBV18 to TRBJ2-3; D may correspond to TRBD1 or TRBD2 (5 bases each). The V gene's germline CDR1 is KGHSH and CDR2 LQKENI. The ends were cut back, 4 bases at V and 6 bases at J, with 14 bases in the middle. The CDR3 spans 14 residues. The CDR3 region is CASSQTGALDTQYF. The CDR3 region has the DNA TGTGCCAGCTCACAAACCGGGGCCCTGGATACGCAGTATTTT.

The V call is TRBV28, the J call TRBJ2-7; unclear D gene. The CDR3 totals 13 residues. V gave up 6 bases and J gave up 6 bases, with 15 bases separating them. Germline V gene lookup returns CDR1 MDHEN and CDR2 SYDVKM. The CDR3 sequence is CASSLRVVGEQYF. The CDR3 DNA reads as TGTGCCAGCAGCCTACGGGTAGTTGGCGAGCAGTACTTC.

The rearrangement links TRBV27 to TRBJ2-1; tentative D call: TRBD2 (6 bases). The V gene's germline CDR1 is MNHEY and CDR2 SMNVEV (reference sequence). The CDR3 is 20 amino acids. Trimming stripped 4 bases from V and 6 bases from J, with 31 bases between. CDR3 region: CASSSGDWHSSAPFRNEQFF. DNA of the CDR3: TGTGCCAGCAGTTCAGGTGATTGGCATTCTAGCGCCCCGTTCCGCAATGAGCAGTTCTTC.

This chain uses TRBV9 with TRBJ2-1; D may be TRBD1 (7 bases). The CDR3 spans 13 residues. Trimming removed 3 bases from V and 8 bases from J, with 12 bases in between. Germline V gene sequence: CDR1 SGDLS, CDR2 YYNGEE. CDR3 protein: CASSGGDSYEQFF. In DNA, the CDR3 is TGTGCCAGCAGCGGGGGGGACAGCTATGAGCAGTTCTTC.

The V gene is TRBV5-1, the J gene TRBJ2-5, with D unresolved. The germline V gene encodes CDR1 SGHRS and CDR2 YFSETQ. This CDR3 is 14 amino acids long. The V and J ends lost 0 bases and 5 bases respectively, with 11 bases between them. The CDR3 bases are TGCGCCAGCAGCTTGGAGGAAGCCAGGGAGACCCAGTACTTC. Protein: CASSLEEARETQYF. The variable domain in full, with the rest retrieved from reference TRBV5-1 and TRBJ2-5, is KAGVTQTPRYLIKTRGQQVTLSCSPISGHRSVSWYQQTPGQGLQFLFEYFSETQRNKGNFPGRFSGRQFSNSRSEMNVSTLELGDSALYLCASSLEEARETQYFGPGTRLLVL.

The chain is built from TRBV6-6 and TRBJ1-5; perhaps TRBD1 as D (6 bases). CDR3 length: 13 amino acids. V dropped 5 bases and J dropped 6 bases, with 11 bases sitting between them. The germline gives CDR1 MNHNY, CDR2 SVGAGI (reference sequence). For the CDR3, the DNA is TGTGCCAGCAGTGACAACAGGGTTCAGCCCCAGCATTTT. Protein: CASSDNRVQPQHF.

The chain employs TRBV25-1 and TRBJ1-5, with 9 bases fitting TRBD1. V trimming: 4 bases; J trimming: 7 bases; junction bases outside the gene matches: 8. The CDR3 totals 15 residues. The germline CDR1 and CDR2 sequences are MGHDK and SYGVNS. Here the CDR3 DNA reads TGTGCCAGCAGTGCGCCCGGGACAGGGAGCCAGCCCCAGCATTTT. Translated: CASSAPGTGSQPQHF.

This rearrangement joins TRBV5-4 to TRBJ1-3; TRBD1 matches at 11 bases. V lost 4 bases, J lost 4 bases, and 7 bases stayed unmatched. The CDR3 sequence is 16 residues long. The germline V gene encodes CDR1 SGHNT and CDR2 YYREEE (reference sequence). Here the CDR3 DNA reads TGTGCCAGCAGCGCGGACAGGGGGCTTCTCGGAAACACCATATATTTT. It is translated as CASSADRGLLGNTIYF.

The chain combines TRBV10-3 with TRBJ2-5, with unresolved D. Germline V lookup: CDR1 ENHRY, CDR2 SYGVKD. V dropped 1 base and J dropped 0 bases, with 6 bases sitting between them. The CDR3 covers 14 residues. Here the CDR3 DNA reads TGTGCCATCAGTGAGTTAGACTACCAAGAGACCCAGTACTTC. Translated: CAISELDYQETQYF.

The gene calls are TRBV19 and TRBJ2-2; D may be TRBD2 (6 bases). This CDR3 region has 14 residues. The germline V gene encodes CDR1 LNHDA and CDR2 SQIVND (reference sequence). V was shortened by 8 bases and J by 3 bases, with 13 bases between the two germline ends. The CDR3 loop reads CASGGAVYTGELFF. CDR3 coding DNA: TGTGCCAGTGGCGGGGCGGTTTACACCGGGGAGCTGTTTTTT. Together with reference TRBV19 and TRBJ2-2, the CDR3 gives the full variable domain: DGGITQSPKYLFRKEGQNVTLSCEQNLNHDAMYWYRQDPGQGLRLIYYSQIVNDFQKGDIAEGYSVSREKKESFPLTVTSAQKNPTAFYLCASGGAVYTGELFFGEGSRLTVL.

This clone was seen just once. The chain carries TRBV19 and TRBJ1-5; TRBD1 is a possible D gene (5 bases). With 5 bases removed from V and 2 bases from J, the gap between germline ends came to 19 bases. The CDR3 length is 17 residues. Germline-derived CDR1 and CDR2 are LNHDA and SQIVND (reference sequence). CDR3 coding DNA: TGTGCCAGTAGTCCTAGGGTCGCGGGGGACGGCAATCAGCCCCAGCATTTT. This codes for CASSPRVAGDGNQPQHF.